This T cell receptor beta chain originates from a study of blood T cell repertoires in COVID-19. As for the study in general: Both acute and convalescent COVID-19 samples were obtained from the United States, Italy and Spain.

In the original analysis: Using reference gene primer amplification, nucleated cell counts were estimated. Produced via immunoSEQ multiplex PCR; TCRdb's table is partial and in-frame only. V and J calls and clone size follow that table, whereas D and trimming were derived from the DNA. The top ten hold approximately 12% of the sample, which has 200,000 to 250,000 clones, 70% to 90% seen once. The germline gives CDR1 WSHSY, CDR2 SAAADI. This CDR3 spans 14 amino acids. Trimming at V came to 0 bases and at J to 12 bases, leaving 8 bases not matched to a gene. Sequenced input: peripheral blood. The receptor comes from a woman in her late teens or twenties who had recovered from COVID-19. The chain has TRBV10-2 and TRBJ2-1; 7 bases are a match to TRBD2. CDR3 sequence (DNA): TGCGCCAGCAGTGAGTCAGTGGGAGGGCCATGGCAGTTCTTC. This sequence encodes CASSESVGGPWQFF.